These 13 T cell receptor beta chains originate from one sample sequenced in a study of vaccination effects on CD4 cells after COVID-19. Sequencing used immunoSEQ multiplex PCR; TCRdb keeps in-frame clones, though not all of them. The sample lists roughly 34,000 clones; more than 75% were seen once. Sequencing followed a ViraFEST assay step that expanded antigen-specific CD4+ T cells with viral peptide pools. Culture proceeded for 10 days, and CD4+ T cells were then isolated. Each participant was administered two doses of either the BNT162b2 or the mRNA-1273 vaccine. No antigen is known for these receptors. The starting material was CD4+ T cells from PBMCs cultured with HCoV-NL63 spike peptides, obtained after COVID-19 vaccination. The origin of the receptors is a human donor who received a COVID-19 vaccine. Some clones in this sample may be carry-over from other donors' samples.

CDR3 nucleotide sequence: TGCGCCAGCAGCCGGGGAATTAACTATGGCTACACCTTC. The encoded protein is CASSRGINYGYTF. V is TRBV10-1 and J is TRBJ1-2; D unresolved. The V gene's germline CDR1 is WNHNN and CDR2 SYGVQD (reference sequence). V was pared by 6 bases and J by 1 base, with 9 bases between. CDR3 length: 13 residues.

The CDR3 region is CASSDLAGGPGELFF. The DNA for the CDR3 is TGCGCCAGCAGCGATTTAGCGGGGGGGCCCGGGGAGCTGTTTTTT. The chain employs TRBV5-1 and TRBJ2-2, with TRBD2 identical over 11 bases. Trimming took 4 bases from V and 6 from J; bases not matched to a gene: 5. The CDR3 extends over 15 amino acids. Looked up from germline, CDR1 is SGHRS and CDR2 is YFSETQ. Variable domain in full (rest from reference TRBV5-1 and TRBJ2-2): KAGVTQTPRYLIKTRGQQVTLSCSPISGHRSVSWYQQTPGQGLQFLFEYFSETQRNKGNFPGRFSGRQFSNSRSEMNVSTLELGDSALYLCASSDLAGGPGELFFGEGSRLTVL.

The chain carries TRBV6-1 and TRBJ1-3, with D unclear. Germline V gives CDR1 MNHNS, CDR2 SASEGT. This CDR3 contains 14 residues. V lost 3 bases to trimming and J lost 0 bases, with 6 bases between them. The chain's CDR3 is CASSEGSSGNTIYF. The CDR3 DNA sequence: TGTGCCAGCAGTGAGGGGAGCTCTGGAAACACCATATATTTT.

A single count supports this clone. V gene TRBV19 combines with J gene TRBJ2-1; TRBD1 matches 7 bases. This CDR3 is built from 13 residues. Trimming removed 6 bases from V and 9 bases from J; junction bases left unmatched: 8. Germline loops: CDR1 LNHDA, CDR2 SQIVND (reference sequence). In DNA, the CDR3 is TGTGCCAGTAGCGCCAGGGGGATCGGTGAGCAGTTCTTC. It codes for CASSARGIGEQFF.

CDR3 residues: CAGRLTDNTGELFF. CDR3 DNA sequence: TGTGCCGGACGTCTCACCGATAACACCGGGGAGCTGTTTTTT. This chain joins TRBV2 and TRBJ2-2, with D uncertain. The germline V and J ends were trimmed by 11 bases and 2 bases, with 15 bases remaining between them. Germline V lookup: CDR1 SNHLY, CDR2 FYNNEI. The CDR3 length is 14 residues.

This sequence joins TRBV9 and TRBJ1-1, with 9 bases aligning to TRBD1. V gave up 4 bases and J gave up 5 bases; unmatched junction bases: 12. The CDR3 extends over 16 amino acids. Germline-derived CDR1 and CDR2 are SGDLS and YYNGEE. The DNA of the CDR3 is TGTGCCAGCAGCTTAACAAAATCGACAGGGGGTACTGAAGCTTTCTTT. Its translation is CASSLTKSTGGTEAFF. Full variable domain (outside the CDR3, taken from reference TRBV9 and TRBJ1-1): DSGVTQTPKHLITATGQRVTLRCSPRSGDLSVYWYQQSLDQGLQFLIQYYNGEERAKGNILERFSAQQFPDLHSELNLSSLELGDSALYFCASSLTKSTGGTEAFFGQGTRLTVV.

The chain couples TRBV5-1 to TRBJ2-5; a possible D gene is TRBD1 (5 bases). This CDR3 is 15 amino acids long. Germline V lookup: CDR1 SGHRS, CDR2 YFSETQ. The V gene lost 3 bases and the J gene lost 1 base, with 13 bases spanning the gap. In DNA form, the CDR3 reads TGCGCCAGCAGCTCGCCCGCAGGGCCCCAAGAGACCCAGTACTTC. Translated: CASSSPAGPQETQYF.

Here the CDR3 reads CASRSAGVRSGELFF. Here the CDR3 DNA reads TGCGCCAGCAGGTCGGCAGGGGTGCGGTCCGGGGAGCTGTTTTTT. V is TRBV4-3 and J is TRBJ2-2; the D gene is possibly TRBD1 (6 bases). Trimming removed 6 bases at V and 6 bases at J, with 17 bases between. The germline CDR1 and CDR2 sequences are LGHNA and YSLEER. This CDR3 spans 15 amino acids.

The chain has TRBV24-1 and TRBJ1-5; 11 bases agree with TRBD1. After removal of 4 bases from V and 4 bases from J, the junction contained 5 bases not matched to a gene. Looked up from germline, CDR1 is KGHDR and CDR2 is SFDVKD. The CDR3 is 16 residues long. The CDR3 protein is CATSDPGTGGNQPQHF. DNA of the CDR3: TGTGCCACCAGTGACCCCGGGACAGGGGGGAATCAGCCCCAGCATTTT.

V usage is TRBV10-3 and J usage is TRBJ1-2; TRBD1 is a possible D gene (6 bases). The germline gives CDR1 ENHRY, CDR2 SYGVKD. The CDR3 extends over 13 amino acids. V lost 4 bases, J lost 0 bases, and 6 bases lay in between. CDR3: CAISGQANYGYTF. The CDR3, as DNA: TGTGCCATCAGTGGACAGGCTAACTATGGCTACACCTTC.

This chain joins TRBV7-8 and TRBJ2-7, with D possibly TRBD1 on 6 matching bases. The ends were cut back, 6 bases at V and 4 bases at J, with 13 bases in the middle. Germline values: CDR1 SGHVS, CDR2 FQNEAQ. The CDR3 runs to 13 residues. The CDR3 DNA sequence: TGTGCCAGCAGTCGCGGACAGAGATACGAGCAGTACTTC. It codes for CASSRGQRYEQYF.

The DNA of the CDR3 is TGTGCCAGCAGTCCCCGGGGGCGTGACATTCAGTACTTC. Amino acids: CASSPRGRDIQYF. This rearrangement joins TRBV12-3 or TRBV12-4 to TRBJ2-4, with D perhaps being TRBD1 or TRBD2 (6 bases each). V lost 5 bases and J 8 bases, leaving 13 bases between the germline ends. The CDR3 extends over 13 amino acids.

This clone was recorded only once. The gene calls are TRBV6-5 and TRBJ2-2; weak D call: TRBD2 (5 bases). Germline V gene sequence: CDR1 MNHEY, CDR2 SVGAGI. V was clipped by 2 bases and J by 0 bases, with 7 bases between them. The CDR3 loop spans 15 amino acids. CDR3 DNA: TGTGCCAGCAGTTACGGGAGCGCGAACACCGGGGAGCTGTTTTTT. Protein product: CASSYGSANTGELFF.